This TCR beta chain was found in a study of cytomegalovirus exposure and HLA in healthy donors. The wider study: From 150 million to 200 million T cells, an earlier analysis saw approximately 110 million unique TCR beta sequences.

The PCR contained 60 Vbeta and 13 Jbeta primers. TCRdb's copy holds only in-frame clones and misses some; the assay was immunoSEQ multiplex PCR. There are some 91,000 clones in the sample; around nine tenths occur only once, and 9.2% lies in the top ten. A note on this clone: Its target is unknown.

Study-wide points: TCR beta V- and J-gene trimming was later associated with a missense DCLRE1C variant.

Trimming at V came to 1 base and at J to 0 bases, leaving 4 bases not matched to a gene. CDR3 length: 18 residues. Germline V CDR1 and CDR2: SGHNT, YYREEE (reference sequence). The donors comprised healthy bone marrow donors. The TCR sequence derives from a man aged 30 to 39 in good health and CMV-seropositive. The sequenced material came from PBMCs. The chain has TRBV5-4 and TRBJ1-6; the match to TRBD1 covers 10 bases. CDR3 nucleotides: TGTGCCAGCAGCTTGCGACAGGGGGCCCCCTCCTATAATTCACCCCTCCACTTT. Its protein is CASSLRQGAPSYNSPLHF.